This T cell receptor (beta chain) was sequenced in a study of blood T cell repertoires in COVID-19. At the level of the study: The analysed material was cDNA or gDNA that came from T cells, B-cell-depleted T cells, or PBMCs.

The CDR3 is 17 residues long. Germline CDR1 MNHEY, CDR2 SVGEGT. Trimming cost V 2 bases and J 0 bases; bases outside gene matches: 8. Residents of 24 US areas, aged about 18 to 95 years, made up the participants. Sequencing used immunoSEQ multiplex PCR; TCRdb keeps in-frame clones, though not all of them. This sample carries a few hundred thousand clones, roughly 90% of them seen once, and the ten largest clones take less than 2%. The receptor was isolated from a woman aged 40 to 49 who had recovered from COVID-19. The sequenced sample consisted of PBMCs or T cells enriched from blood (not recorded which). The chain carries TRBV6-2 or TRBV6-3 and TRBJ2-5; 8 bases line up with TRBD2. The CDR3 loop is CASSYPTGGGYQETQYF. The CDR3 DNA reads as TGTGCCAGCAGTTACCCGACTGGCGGGGGGTACCAAGAGACCCAGTACTTC.